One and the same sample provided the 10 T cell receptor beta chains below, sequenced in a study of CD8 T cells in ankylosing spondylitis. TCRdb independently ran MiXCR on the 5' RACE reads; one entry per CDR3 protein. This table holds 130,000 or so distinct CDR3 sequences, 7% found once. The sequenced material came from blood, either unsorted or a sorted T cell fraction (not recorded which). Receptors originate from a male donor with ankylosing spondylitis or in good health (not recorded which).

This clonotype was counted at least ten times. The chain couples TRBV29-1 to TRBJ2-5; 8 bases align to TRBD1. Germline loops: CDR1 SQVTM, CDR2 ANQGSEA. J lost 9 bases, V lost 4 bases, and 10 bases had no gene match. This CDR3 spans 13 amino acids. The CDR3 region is CSVALQGADPQYF. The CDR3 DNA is TGCAGCGTTGCTCTCCAGGGGGCTGATCCCCAGTACTTC.

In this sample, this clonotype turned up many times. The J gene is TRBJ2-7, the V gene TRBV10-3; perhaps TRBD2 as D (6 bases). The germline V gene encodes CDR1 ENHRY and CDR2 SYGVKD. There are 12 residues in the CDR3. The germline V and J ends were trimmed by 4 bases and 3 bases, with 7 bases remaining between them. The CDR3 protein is CAISVEGYEQYF. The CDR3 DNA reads TGTGCCATCAGTGTGGAGGGCTACGAGCAGTACTTC.

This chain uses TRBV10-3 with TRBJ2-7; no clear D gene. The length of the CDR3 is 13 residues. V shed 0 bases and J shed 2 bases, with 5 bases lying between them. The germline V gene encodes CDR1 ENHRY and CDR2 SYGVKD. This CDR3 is CAISESFPYEQYF. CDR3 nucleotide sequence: TGTGCCATCAGTGAGTCATTCCCCTACGAGCAGTACTTC.

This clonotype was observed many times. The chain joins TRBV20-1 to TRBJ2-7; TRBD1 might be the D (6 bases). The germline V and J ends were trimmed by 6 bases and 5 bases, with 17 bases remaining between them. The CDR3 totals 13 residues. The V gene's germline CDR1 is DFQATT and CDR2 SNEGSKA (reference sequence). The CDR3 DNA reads TGCAGTGCCCCCACAGGGAAGGGAGACGAGCAGTACTTC. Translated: CSAPTGKGDEQYF.

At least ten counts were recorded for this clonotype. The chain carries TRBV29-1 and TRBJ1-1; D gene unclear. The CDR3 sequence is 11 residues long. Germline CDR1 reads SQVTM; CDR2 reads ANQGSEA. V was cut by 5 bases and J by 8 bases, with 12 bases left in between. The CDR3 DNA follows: TGCAGCGTTCTCCGGGCCAGCGAAGCTTTCTTT. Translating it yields CSVLRASEAFF.

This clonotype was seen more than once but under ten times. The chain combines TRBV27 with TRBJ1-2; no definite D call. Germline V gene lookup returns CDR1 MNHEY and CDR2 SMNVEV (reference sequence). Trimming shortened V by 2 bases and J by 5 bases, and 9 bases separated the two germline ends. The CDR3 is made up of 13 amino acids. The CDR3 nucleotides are TGTGCCAGCAGTTTACCAGGCGGATATGGCTACACCTTC. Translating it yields CASSLPGGYGYTF.

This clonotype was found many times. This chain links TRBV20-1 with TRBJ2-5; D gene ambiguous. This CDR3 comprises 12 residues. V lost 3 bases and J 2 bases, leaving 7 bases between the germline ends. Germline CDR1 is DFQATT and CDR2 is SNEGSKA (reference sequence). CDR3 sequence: CSASREQETQYF. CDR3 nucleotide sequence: TGCAGTGCTAGTAGGGAACAAGAGACCCAGTACTTC.

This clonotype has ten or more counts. This chain's CDR3 is CASSPERTRIYEQYF. The CDR3, as DNA: TGCGCCAGCAGCCCGGAAAGGACAAGGATCTACGAGCAGTACTTC. The chain recombines TRBV4-3 with TRBJ2-7; D perhaps matches TRBD1 (5 bases). CDR3 size: 15 residues. V lost 4 bases, J lost 3 bases, and 16 bases lay in between. Germline values: CDR1 LGHNA, CDR2 YSLEER.

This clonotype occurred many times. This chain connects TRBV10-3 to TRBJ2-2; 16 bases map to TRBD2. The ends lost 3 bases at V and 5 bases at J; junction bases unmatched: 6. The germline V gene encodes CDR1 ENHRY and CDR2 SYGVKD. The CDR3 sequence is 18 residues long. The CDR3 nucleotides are TGTGCCATCAGTGAAGGGACTAGCGGGGGGGCGGCAACCGGGGAGCTGTTTTTT. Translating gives CAISEGTSGGAATGELFF.

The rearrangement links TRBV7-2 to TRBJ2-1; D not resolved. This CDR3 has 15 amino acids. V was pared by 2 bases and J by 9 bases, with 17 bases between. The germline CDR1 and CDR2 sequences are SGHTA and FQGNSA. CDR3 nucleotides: TGTGCCAGCAGCTTATCGGGCGGCCGGTTGGGTGAGCAGTTCTTC. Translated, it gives CASSLSGGRLGEQFF.